These T cell receptor beta chains were read from a single sample in a study of blood T cells in healthy people across ages. One entry per CDR3 protein, called by TCRdb with MiXCR from the 5' RACE reads. The sample has roughly 800,000 distinct CDR3 sequences; roughly 60% are singletons. The sample comprised blood. All receptors come from a man aged 25-45 years in good health. Each CDR3 is given with its conserved first and last residue.

j_call v_call cdr3_aa
TRBJ2-3 TRBV20-1 CSAPDLSMDTQYF
TRBJ2-3 TRBV9 CASSRPTTGGLEDTQYF
TRBJ1-2 TRBV7-2 CASSLEWTNYGYTF
TRBJ2-1 TRBV30 CAWKAGGFYEQFF
TRBJ1-1 TRBV5-5 CASSFPGDTEAFF
TRBJ2-1 TRBV2 CASIRAPGDNEQFF
TRBJ1-2 TRBV7-2 CASRRQLGEAANYGYTF
TRBJ2-1 TRBV29-1 CSVEEGIYNEQFF
TRBJ2-3 TRBV12-3/TRBV12-4 CASSSREGTDTQYF
TRBJ2-3 TRBV7-8 CASSPFIRGPDTQYF
TRBJ2-5 TRBV29-1 CSAKRGAETQYF
TRBJ2-3 TRBV20-1 CSALSTSTDTQYF
TRBJ1-6 TRBV20-1 CSARSRGRPPLHF
TRBJ2-5 TRBV15 CATSQEQGLGEQYF
TRBJ1-1 TRBV6-1 CASTTGKYTEAFF
TRBJ2-3 TRBV29-1 CSVRGEFRTDTRYF
TRBJ1-1 TRBV6-5 CASSYSIGGVAEAFF
TRBJ2-7 TRBV20-1 CSARQESHEQYF
TRBJ1-6 TRBV20-1 CSALGWPGESSYNSPLHF
TRBJ2-1 TRBV7-8 CASSLKGRQGFMNEQFF
TRBJ1-2 TRBV10-1 CASTGEGSYTF
TRBJ2-3 TRBV28 CASRPAGPADTQYF
TRBJ2-3 TRBV20-1 CSAGTDGTDTQYF
TRBJ2-5 TRBV2 CASDEGAGKQYF
TRBJ1-2 TRBV7-2 CASSFRTGDYGYTF
TRBJ2-5 TRBV7-2 CASSLGASGLETQYF
TRBJ1-6 TRBV4-3 CASSQDGRASYNSPLHF